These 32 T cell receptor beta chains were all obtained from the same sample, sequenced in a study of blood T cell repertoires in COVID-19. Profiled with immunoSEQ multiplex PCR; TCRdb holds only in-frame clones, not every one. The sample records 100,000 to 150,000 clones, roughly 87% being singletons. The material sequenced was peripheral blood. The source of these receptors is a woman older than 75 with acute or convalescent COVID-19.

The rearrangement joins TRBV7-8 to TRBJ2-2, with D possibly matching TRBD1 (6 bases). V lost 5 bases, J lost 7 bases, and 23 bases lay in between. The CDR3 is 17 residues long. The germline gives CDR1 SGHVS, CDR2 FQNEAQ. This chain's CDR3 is CASSGRGRGERNGELFF. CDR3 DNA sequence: TGTGCCAGCAGCGGACGAGGCAGGGGCGAGAGGAACGGGGAGCTGTTTTTT.

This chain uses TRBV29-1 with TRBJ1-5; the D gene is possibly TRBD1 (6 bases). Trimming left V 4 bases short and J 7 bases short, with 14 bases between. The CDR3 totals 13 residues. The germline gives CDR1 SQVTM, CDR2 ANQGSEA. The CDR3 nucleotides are TGCAGCGTTGCGTCAGGGGTCGGCCAGCCCCAGCATTTT. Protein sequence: CSVASGVGQPQHF.

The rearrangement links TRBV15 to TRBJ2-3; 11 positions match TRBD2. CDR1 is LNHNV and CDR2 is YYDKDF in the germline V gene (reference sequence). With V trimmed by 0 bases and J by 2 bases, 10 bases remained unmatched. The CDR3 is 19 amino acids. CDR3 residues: CATSRDSASGGIYTDTQYF. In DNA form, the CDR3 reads TGTGCCACCAGCAGAGATTCGGCTAGCGGGGGGATCTACACAGATACGCAGTATTTT.

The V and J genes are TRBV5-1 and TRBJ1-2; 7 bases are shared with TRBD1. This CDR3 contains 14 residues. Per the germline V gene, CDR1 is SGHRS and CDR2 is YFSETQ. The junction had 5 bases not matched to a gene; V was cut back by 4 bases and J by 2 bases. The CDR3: CASSQPGQNYGYTF. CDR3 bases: TGCGCCAGCAGCCAACCGGGACAGAACTATGGCTACACCTTC.

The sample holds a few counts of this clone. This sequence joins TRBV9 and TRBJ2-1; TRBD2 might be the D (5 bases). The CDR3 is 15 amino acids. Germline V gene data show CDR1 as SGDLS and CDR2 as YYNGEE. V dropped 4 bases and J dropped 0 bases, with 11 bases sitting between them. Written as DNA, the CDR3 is TGTGCCAGCAGCCCGGGATCTAGCTCCTACAATGAGCAGTTCTTC. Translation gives CASSPGSSSYNEQFF. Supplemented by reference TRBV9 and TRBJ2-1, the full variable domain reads DSGVTQTPKHLITATGQRVTLRCSPRSGDLSVYWYQQSLDQGLQFLIQYYNGEERAKGNILERFSAQQFPDLHSELNLSSLELGDSALYFCASSPGSSSYNEQFFGPGTRLTVL.

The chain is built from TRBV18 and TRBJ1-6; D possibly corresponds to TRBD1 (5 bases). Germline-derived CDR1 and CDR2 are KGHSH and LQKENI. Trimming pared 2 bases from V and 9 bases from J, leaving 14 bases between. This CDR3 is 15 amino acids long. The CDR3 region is CASSPSAGSSSPLHF. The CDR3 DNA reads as TGTGCCAGCTCACCAAGCGCAGGGTCGAGTTCACCCCTCCACTTT.

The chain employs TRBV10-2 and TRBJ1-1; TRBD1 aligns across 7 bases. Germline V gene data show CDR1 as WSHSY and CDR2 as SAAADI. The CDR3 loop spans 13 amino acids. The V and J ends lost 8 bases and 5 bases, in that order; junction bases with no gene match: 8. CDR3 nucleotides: TGCGCCAGCCAGGGGGGTAGTGGAACTGAAGCTTTCTTT. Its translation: CASQGGSGTEAFF.

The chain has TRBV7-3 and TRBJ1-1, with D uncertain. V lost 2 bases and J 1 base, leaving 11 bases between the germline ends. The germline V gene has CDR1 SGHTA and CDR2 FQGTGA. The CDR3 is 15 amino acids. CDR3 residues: CASSLARAGNTEAFF. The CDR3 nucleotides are TGTGCCAGCAGCTTAGCCCGGGCGGGGAACACTGAAGCTTTCTTT.

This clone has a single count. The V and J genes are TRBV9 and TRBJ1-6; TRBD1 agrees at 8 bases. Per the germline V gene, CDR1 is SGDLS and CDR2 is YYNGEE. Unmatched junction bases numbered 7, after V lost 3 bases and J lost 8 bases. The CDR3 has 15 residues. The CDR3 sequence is CASSAPTGEDSPLHF. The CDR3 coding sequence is TGTGCCAGCAGCGCCCCGACAGGGGAGGATTCACCCCTCCACTTT.

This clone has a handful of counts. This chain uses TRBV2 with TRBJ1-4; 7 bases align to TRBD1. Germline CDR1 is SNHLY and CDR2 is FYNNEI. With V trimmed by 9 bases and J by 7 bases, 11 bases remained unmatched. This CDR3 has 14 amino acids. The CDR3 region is CASRDRVGVEKLFF. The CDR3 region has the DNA TGTGCCAGTAGAGACAGGGTGGGAGTTGAAAAACTGTTTTTT.

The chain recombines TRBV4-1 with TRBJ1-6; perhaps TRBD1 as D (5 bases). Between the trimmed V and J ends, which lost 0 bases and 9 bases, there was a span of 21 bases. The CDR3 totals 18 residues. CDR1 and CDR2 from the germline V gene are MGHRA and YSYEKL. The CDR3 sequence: CASSQDSPLAGLPSPLHF. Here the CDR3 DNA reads TGCGCCAGCAGCCAAGATAGCCCCCTGGCAGGGCTGCCTTCACCCCTCCACTTT.

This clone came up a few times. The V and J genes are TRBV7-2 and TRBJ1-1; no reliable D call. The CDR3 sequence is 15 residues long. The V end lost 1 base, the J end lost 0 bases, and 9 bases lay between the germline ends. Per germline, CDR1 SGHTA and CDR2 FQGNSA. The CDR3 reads CASSLGSGMNTEAFF. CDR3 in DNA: TGTGCCAGCAGCTTAGGGAGTGGCATGAACACTGAAGCTTTCTTT.

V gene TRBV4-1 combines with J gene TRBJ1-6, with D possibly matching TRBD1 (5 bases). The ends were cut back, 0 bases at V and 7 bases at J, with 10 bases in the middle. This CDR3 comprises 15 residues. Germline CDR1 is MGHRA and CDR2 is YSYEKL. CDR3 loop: CASSQDGAGNSPLHF. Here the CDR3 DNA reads TGCGCCAGCAGCCAAGATGGGGCAGGAAATTCACCCCTCCACTTT.

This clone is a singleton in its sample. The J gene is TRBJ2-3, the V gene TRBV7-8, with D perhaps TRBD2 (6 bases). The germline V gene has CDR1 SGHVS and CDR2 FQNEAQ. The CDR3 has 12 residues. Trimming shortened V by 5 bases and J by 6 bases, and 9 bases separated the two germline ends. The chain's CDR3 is CASSPAGDTQYF. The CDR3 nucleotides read TGTGCCAGCAGCCCCGCGGGGGATACGCAGTATTTT.

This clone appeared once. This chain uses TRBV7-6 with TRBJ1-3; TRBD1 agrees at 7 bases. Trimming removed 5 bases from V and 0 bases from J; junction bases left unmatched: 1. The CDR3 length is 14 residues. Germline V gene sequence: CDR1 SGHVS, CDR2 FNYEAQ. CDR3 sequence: CASSPGGSGNTIYF. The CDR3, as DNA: TGTGCCAGCAGCCCAGGGGGCTCTGGAAACACCATATATTTT.

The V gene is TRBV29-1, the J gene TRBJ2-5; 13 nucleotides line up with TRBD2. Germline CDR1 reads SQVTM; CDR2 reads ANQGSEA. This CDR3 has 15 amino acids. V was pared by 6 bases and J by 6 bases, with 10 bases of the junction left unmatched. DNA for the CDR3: TGCAGCGTCGGTACTAGCGGGGGGGTTTCGAAGACCCAGTACTTC. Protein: CSVGTSGGVSKTQYF.

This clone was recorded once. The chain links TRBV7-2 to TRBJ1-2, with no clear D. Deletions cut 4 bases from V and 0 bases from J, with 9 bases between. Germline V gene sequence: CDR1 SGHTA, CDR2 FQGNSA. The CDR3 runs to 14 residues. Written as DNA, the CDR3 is TGTGCCAGCAGCTACCACTCGGCTAACTATGGCTACACCTTC. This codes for CASSYHSANYGYTF.

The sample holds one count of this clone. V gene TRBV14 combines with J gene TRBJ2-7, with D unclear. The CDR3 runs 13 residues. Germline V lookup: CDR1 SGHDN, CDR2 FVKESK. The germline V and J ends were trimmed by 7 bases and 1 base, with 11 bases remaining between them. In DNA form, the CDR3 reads TGTGCCAGCACCGACGACAAGTCCTACGAGCAGTACGTC. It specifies CASTDDKSYEQYV.

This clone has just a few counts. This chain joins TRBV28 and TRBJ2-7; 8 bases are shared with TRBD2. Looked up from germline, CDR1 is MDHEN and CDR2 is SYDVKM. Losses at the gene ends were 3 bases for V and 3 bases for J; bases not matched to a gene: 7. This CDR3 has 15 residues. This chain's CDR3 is CASSFGGAGGYEQYV. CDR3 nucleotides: TGTGCCAGCAGTTTCGGGGGGGCCGGGGGCTACGAGCAGTACGTC.

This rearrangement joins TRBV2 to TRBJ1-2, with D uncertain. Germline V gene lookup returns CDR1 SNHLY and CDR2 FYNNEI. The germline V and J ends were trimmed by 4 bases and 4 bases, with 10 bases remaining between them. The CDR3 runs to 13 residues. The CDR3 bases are TGTGCCAGCAGTGGGCTTACCATCTATGGCTACACCTTC. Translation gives CASSGLTIYGYTF.

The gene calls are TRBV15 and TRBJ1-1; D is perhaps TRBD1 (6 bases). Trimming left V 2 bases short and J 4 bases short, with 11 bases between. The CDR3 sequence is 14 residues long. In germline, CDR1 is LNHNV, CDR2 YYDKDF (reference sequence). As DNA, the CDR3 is TGTGCCACCAGCAGACGAGCGACAGGCACTGAAGCTTTCTTT. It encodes CATSRRATGTEAFF.

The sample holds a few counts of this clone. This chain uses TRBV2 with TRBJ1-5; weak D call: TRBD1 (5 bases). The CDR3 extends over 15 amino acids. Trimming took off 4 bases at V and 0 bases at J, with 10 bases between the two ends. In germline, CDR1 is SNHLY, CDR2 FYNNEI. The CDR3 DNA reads TGTGCCAGCAGTGGAAGCGGGGGTAGCAATCAGCCCCAGCATTTT. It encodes CASSGSGGSNQPQHF. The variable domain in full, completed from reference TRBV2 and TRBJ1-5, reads EPEVTQTPSHQVTQMGQEVILRCVPISNHLYFYWYRQILGQKVEFLVSFYNNEISEKSEIFDDQFSVERPDGSNFTLKIRSTKLEDSAMYFCASSGSGGSNQPQHFGDGTRLSIL.

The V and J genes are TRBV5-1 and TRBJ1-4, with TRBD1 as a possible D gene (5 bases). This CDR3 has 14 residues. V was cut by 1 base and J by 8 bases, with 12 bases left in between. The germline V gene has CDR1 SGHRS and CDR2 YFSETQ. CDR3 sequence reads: CASSLSGQKEKLFF. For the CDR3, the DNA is TGCGCCAGCAGCTTGTCTGGACAAAAGGAAAAACTGTTTTTT.

As DNA, the CDR3 is TGTGCCAGTAGTATCAACCTTGACAGCTCCCTGTTCTTC. Protein: CASSINLDSSLFF. The chain recombines TRBV19 with TRBJ2-1; D is possibly TRBD1 (5 bases). This CDR3 region has 13 residues. Germline V lookup: CDR1 LNHDA, CDR2 SQIVND (reference sequence). V shed 3 bases and J shed 15 bases, with 18 bases lying between them.

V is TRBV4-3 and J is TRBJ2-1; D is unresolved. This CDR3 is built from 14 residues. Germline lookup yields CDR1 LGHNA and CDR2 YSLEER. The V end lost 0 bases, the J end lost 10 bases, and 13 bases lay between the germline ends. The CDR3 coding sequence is TGCGCCAGCAGCCAAGAGGTTTGGAGCCGGGAGCAGTTCTTC. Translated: CASSQEVWSREQFF.

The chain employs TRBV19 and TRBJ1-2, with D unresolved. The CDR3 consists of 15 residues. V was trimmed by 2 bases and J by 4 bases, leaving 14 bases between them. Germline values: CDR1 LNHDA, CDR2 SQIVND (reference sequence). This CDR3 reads CASSIRGNRGYGYTF. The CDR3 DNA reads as TGTGCCAGTAGTATAAGAGGGAATCGGGGCTATGGCTACACCTTC.

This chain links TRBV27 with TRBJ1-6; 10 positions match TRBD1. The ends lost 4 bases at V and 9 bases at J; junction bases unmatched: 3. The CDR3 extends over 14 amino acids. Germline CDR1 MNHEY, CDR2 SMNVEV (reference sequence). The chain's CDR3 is CASSWTGGSSPLHF. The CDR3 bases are TGTGCCAGCAGTTGGACAGGGGGAAGTTCACCCCTCCACTTT.

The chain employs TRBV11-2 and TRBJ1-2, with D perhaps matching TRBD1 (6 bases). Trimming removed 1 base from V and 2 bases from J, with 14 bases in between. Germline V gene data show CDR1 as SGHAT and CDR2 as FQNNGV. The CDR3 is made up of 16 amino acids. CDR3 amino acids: CASSLAFQGSNYGYTF. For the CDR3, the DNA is TGTGCCAGCAGCTTAGCTTTTCAGGGGTCGAACTATGGCTACACCTTC.

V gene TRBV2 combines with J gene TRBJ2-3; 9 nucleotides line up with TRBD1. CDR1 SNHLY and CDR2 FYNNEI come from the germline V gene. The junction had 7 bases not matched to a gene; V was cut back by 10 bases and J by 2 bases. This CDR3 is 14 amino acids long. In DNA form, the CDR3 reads TGTGCCACCAGCGGACAGGGGTTCACAGATACGCAGTATTTT. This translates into CATSGQGFTDTQYF.

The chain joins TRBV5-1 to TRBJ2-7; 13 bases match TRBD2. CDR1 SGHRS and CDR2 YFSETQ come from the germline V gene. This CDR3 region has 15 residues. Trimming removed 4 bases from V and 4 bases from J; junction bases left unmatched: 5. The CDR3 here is CASSPGLAGSYEQYF. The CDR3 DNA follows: TGCGCCAGCAGCCCGGGACTAGCGGGGAGTTACGAGCAGTACTTC.

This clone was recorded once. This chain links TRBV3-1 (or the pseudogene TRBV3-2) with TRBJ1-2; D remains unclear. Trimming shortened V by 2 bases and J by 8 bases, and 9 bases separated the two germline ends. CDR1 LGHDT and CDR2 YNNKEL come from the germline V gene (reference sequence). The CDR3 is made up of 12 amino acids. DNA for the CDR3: TGTGCCAGCAGCCAAAGACGAGGGGGCTACACCTTC. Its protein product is CASSQRRGGYTF.

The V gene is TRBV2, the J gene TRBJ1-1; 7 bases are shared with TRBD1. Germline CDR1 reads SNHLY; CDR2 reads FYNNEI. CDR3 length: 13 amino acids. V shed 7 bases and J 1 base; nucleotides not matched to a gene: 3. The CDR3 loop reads CASNDRANTEAFF. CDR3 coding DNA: TGTGCCAGCAATGACAGGGCGAACACTGAAGCTTTCTTT.